These T cell receptor beta chains were read from a single sample in a study of T cells in localized non-small cell lung cancer. The assay was immunoSEQ multiplex PCR, and TCRdb's table has in-frame clones only and misses some. Of roughly 1,700 clones listed, over 25% are singletons. Here the sequenced sample was lung tumor tissue, taken before any cancer treatment. Receptors originate from a man aged 35 to 70 with stage I lung adenocarcinoma. CDR3s include the opening cysteine and the closing phenylalanine or tryptophan. Each record gives: CDR3 length, V gene, D gene, J gene, clone size, CDR3 DNA, CDR3 protein. The D gene is left open where the match is weak. Clone size is not always given. Where it is, it says once, few, many or a class for expanded clones.

length: 12
V: TRBV25-1
D: .
J: TRBJ1-4
size: few
DNA: TGTGCCAGCAGTGAGGTGTGGGGAAAACTGTTTTTT
CDR3: CASSEVWGKLFF

length: 14
V: TRBV19
D: TRBD1
J: TRBJ1-2
size: .
DNA: TGTGCCAGTAGCCCGACAGGGAGAAACTATGGCTACACCTTC
CDR3: CASSPTGRNYGYTF

length: 14
V: TRBV5-1
D: TRBD1
J: TRBJ2-7
size: .
DNA: TGCGCCAGCAGCTTGACAGGGGGTGAGAACGAGCAGTACTTC
CDR3: CASSLTGGENEQYF

length: 16
V: TRBV6-8
D: .
J: TRBJ1-5
size: few
DNA: TGTGCCAGCAGTTACGGTGACAGGAAGAGCAATCAGCCCCAGCATTTT
CDR3: CASSYGDRKSNQPQHF

length: 15
V: TRBV9
D: .
J: TRBJ2-7
size: hyperexpanded
DNA: TGTGCCAGCAGCACGAAGGACCACCAATCCTACGAGCAGTACTTC
CDR3: CASSTKDHQSYEQYF

length: 16
V: TRBV28
D: .
J: TRBJ2-6
size: .
DNA: TGTGCCAGCAGTTTAAGTCGGAGCTCTGGGGCCAACGTCCTGACTTTC
CDR3: CASSLSRSSGANVLTF

length: 17
V: TRBV1
D: .
J: TRBJ2-7
size: .
DNA: TGCGCCAGCAGCCAAGATCCAGGGCTAGCAGCTAACTACGAGCAGTACTTC
CDR3: CASSQDPGLAANYEQYF

length: 12
V: TRBV29-1
D: .
J: TRBJ2-7
size: .
DNA: TGCAGCGTGCGGGGTAACAAGTACGAGCAGTACTTC
CDR3: CSVRGNKYEQYF

length: 16
V: TRBV9
D: .
J: TRBJ2-5
size: medium-sized
DNA: TGTGCCAGCTGGGTGGGAGGCCGGAAGCGGCAAGAGACCCAGTACTTC
CDR3: CASWVGGRKRQETQYF

length: 17
V: TRBV28
D: .
J: TRBJ1-1
size: once
DNA: TGTGCCAGCTACCGGTATCTGGCAGGATCCATGAACACTGAAGCTTTCTTT
CDR3: CASYRYLAGSMNTEAFF

length: 16
V: TRBV4-1
D: TRBD1
J: TRBJ1-2
size: few
DNA: TGCGCCAGCAGCCAAGGAAGACAGGGGGTCCTCTATGGCTACACCTTC
CDR3: CASSQGRQGVLYGYTF

length: 14
V: TRBV29-1
D: .
J: TRBJ1-1
size: .
DNA: TGCAGCGTTGTTGGACAGCGGCAGATCACTGAAGCTTTCTTT
CDR3: CSVVGQRQITEAFF

length: 15
V: TRBV30
D: TRBD2
J: TRBJ2-7
size: .
DNA: TGTGCCTGGAGTGACGGGGGGAGTAGGGCCTACGAGCAGTACTTC
CDR3: CAWSDGGSRAYEQYF

length: 18
V: TRBV19
D: TRBD2
J: TRBJ2-1
size: .
DNA: TGTGCCAGTAGTACCATAAGCGGGAGTCACAGCTCCTACAATGAGCAGTTCTTC
CDR3: CASSTISGSHSSYNEQFF

length: 17
V: TRBV30
D: .
J: TRBJ1-2
size: few
DNA: TGTGCCTGGAGTGTAGCGTCTCGCAGGGCTGGTGGCTATGGCTACACCTTC
CDR3: CAWSVASRRAGGYGYTF

length: 14
V: TRBV11-3
D: .
J: TRBJ1-1
size: large
DNA: TGTGCCAGCAGCCACGACAGAGCCAACACTGAAGCTTTCTTT
CDR3: CASSHDRANTEAFF

length: 16
V: TRBV5-1
D: TRBD2
J: TRBJ2-5
size: few
DNA: TGCGCCAGCAGCCAAGATACTAGCGGGAGTATAGAGACCCAGTACTTC
CDR3: CASSQDTSGSIETQYF

length: 12
V: TRBV6-8
D: .
J: TRBJ1-3
size: .
DNA: TGTGCCAGCAGGGACACAGGAAACACCATATATTTT
CDR3: CASRDTGNTIYF

length: 13
V: TRBV7-2
D: .
J: TRBJ1-1
size: few
DNA: TGTGCCAGCAGCTTTTCGGCCGAAGCTGAAGCTTTCTTT
CDR3: CASSFSAEAEAFF

length: 15
V: TRBV5-1
D: TRBD2
J: TRBJ2-7
size: .
DNA: TGCGCCAGCAGCTTTGGACTAGCGGAGCTCTACGAGCAGTACTTC
CDR3: CASSFGLAELYEQYF

length: 14
V: TRBV5-1
D: .
J: TRBJ1-1
size: .
DNA: TGCGCCAGCAGCCCGGAGGGTAGAAAAACTGAAGCTTTCTTT
CDR3: CASSPEGRKTEAFF

length: 12
V: TRBV30
D: .
J: TRBJ2-1
size: few
DNA: TGTGCCTGGGGCCCCGGGTACAATGAGCAGTTCTTC
CDR3: CAWGPGYNEQFF

length: 14
V: TRBV12-2
D: .
J: TRBJ2-1
size: .
DNA: TGTGCAAGAGTCCTAGCGGGAAATTCAGATGAGCAGTTCTTC
CDR3: CARVLAGNSDEQFF

length: 13
V: TRBV28
D: .
J: TRBJ2-7
size: .
DNA: TGTGCCAGCAGTTTTCCGGCCGCAGCAGTGCAGTACTTC
CDR3: CASSFPAAAVQYF